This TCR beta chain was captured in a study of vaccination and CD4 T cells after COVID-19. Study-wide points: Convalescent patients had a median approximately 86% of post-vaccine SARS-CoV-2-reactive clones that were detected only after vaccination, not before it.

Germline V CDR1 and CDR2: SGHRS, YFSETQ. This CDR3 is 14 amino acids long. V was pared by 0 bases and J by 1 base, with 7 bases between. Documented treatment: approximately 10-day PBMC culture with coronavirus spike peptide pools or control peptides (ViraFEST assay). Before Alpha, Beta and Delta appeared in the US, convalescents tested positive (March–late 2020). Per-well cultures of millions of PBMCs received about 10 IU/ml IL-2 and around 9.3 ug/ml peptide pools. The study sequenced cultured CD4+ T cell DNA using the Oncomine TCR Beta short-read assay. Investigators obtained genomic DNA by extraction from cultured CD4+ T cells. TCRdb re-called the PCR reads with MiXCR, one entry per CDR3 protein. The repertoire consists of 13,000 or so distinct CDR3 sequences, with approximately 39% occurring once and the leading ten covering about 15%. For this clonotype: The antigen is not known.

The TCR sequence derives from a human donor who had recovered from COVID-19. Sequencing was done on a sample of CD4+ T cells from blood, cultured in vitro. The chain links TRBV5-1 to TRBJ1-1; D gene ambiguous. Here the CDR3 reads CASSLGYGNTEAFF. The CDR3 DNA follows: TGCGCCAGCAGCTTGGGGTATGGGAACACTGAAGCTTTCTTT.